Below, 24 T cell receptor beta chains from the same sample are listed, as sequenced in a study of T cell responses to AZD1222 COVID-19 vaccine. Only in-frame clones appear in the TCRdb table, and some are missing; sequencing was by immunoSEQ multiplex PCR. This table holds 100,000 to 150,000 clones, more than 70% found once. The sequences come from peripheral blood, collected 28 days after the second AZD1222 dose. Every receptor here comes from an adult who received the AZD1222 COVID-19 vaccine.

The CDR3: CASSFRLAGVGTGELFF. The CDR3, as DNA: TGTGCCAGCAGTTTCCGACTAGCGGGAGTAGGCACCGGGGAGCTGTTTTTT. V and J are TRBV28 and TRBJ2-2; 12 nucleotides agree with TRBD2. This CDR3 comprises 17 residues. Germline V gives CDR1 MDHEN, CDR2 SYDVKM. V shed 3 bases and J 4 bases; nucleotides not matched to a gene: 6.

The V and J genes are TRBV7-3 and TRBJ1-1, with a tentative D call TRBD1 (6 bases). The germline V gene has CDR1 SGHTA and CDR2 FQGTGA. Trimming took off 2 bases at V and 4 bases at J, with 14 bases between the two ends. This CDR3 contains 15 residues. The CDR3 nucleotides are TGTGCCAGCAGCTTATCCCACAGGGTCGCCACTGAAGCTTTCTTT. Protein: CASSLSHRVATEAFF.

This clone was detected only once. The V call is TRBV12-3 or TRBV12-4, the J call TRBJ1-5; TRBD1 is a possible D gene (6 bases). CDR3 size: 13 residues. V was trimmed by 3 bases and J by 9 bases, leaving 12 bases between them. The CDR3 spells CASSLRGEGPQHF. The CDR3 DNA reads TGTGCCAGCAGTTTGAGGGGGGAAGGGCCCCAGCATTTT.

V and J are TRBV9 and TRBJ1-1, with D maybe TRBD1 (5 bases). This CDR3 has 13 amino acids. Germline lookup yields CDR1 SGDLS and CDR2 YYNGEE. The V end lost 3 bases, the J end lost 5 bases, and 11 bases lay between the germline ends. CDR3 DNA: TGTGCCAGCAGCGCCCCTGGGACGACTGAAGCTTTCTTT. Its translation is CASSAPGTTEAFF.

V usage is TRBV5-1 and J usage is TRBJ2-7; D tentatively fits TRBD1 or TRBD2 (5 bases each). Germline-derived CDR1 and CDR2 are SGHRS and YFSETQ. The CDR3 totals 15 residues. The ends were cut back, 1 base at V and 3 bases at J, with 14 bases in the middle. CDR3 sequence reads: CASSLRDGLYYEQYF. CDR3 DNA: TGCGCCAGCAGCTTGCGGGACGGCCTGTACTACGAGCAGTACTTC.

This chain connects TRBV7-9 to TRBJ2-3; 15 nucleotides agree with TRBD2. The CDR3 spans 17 residues. The germline CDR1 and CDR2 sequences are SEHNR and FQNEAQ (reference sequence). The V and J ends lost 3 bases and 4 bases, in that order; junction bases with no gene match: 5. CDR3 bases: TGTGCCAGCAGCTTCGGACTAGCGGGAGGGGGGCCAGATACGCAGTATTTT. It codes for CASSFGLAGGGPDTQYF.

The rearrangement joins TRBV9 to TRBJ2-1, with a tentative D call TRBD2 (6 bases). The CDR3 runs 17 residues. V lost 5 bases, J lost 6 bases, and 24 bases lay in between. Looked up from germline, CDR1 is SGDLS and CDR2 is YYNGEE. CDR3 nucleotide sequence: TGTGCCAGCAGGGAAGTGGGGGGAAGGAAAGGGGCCAATGAGCAGTTCTTC. Its protein product is CASREVGGRKGANEQFF.

This rearrangement joins TRBV5-1 to TRBJ2-3, with D uncertain. V was clipped by 6 bases and J by 7 bases, with 12 bases between them. Germline CDR1 and CDR2: SGHRS and YFSETQ. CDR3 length: 12 amino acids. CDR3 nucleotides: TGCGCCAGCACCCCGGATGGTAATACGCAGTATTTT. Residues: CASTPDGNTQYF.

The chain links TRBV6-4 to TRBJ2-3, with TRBD2 matching 12 bases. In germline, CDR1 is MRHNA, CDR2 SNTAGT. The CDR3 runs 15 residues. Trimming took 4 bases from V and 1 from J; bases not matched to a gene: 0. In DNA form, the CDR3 reads TGTGCCAGCAGTGGGACTAGCGGGGGCACAGATACGCAGTATTTT. Amino acid sequence: CASSGTSGGTDTQYF.

Comment on this clone: One junction end disagrees with the germline gene, perhaps due to a read error. This chain uses TRBV27 with TRBJ2-3; tentative D call: TRBD1 (5 bases). The germline CDR1 and CDR2 sequences are MNHEY and SMNVEV (reference sequence). CDR3 length: 14 residues. DNA of the CDR3: TGTGCCAGCGGTTTAGGGGTCTCCAGGGATACGCAGTATTTT. Encoded protein: CASGLGVSRDTQYF.

This clone was detected only a few times. The chain combines TRBV10-2 with TRBJ2-2, with D unresolved. The CDR3 covers 14 residues. Germline lookup yields CDR1 WSHSY and CDR2 SAAADI. Trimming pared 4 bases from V and 2 bases from J, leaving 8 bases between. DNA of the CDR3: TGCGCCAGCAGTGGCTTAGCTAACACCGGGGAGCTGTTTTTT. Protein: CASSGLANTGELFF.

The chain has TRBV4-1 and TRBJ2-1, with 8 bases identical to TRBD2. CDR3 length: 15 residues. Germline loops: CDR1 MGHRA, CDR2 YSYEKL. V gave up 8 bases and J gave up 5 bases; unmatched junction bases: 11. Here the CDR3 reads CASSKRGGINNEQFF. The DNA for the CDR3 is TGCGCCAGCTCTAAACGGGGGGGTATTAACAATGAGCAGTTCTTC.

The chain has TRBV4-1 and TRBJ1-3; 7 nucleotides line up with TRBD1. V was clipped by 0 bases and J by 1 base; unmatched bases: 9. The CDR3 contains 18 residues. Per the germline V gene, CDR1 is MGHRA and CDR2 is YSYEKL. The CDR3 nucleotides read TGCGCCAGCAGCCAAGAAGGGGGGACAGTTTCTTCTGGAAACACCATATATTTT. This gives the protein CASSQEGGTVSSGNTIYF.

The chain has TRBV21-1 and TRBJ2-5; the table names TRBD2, a call not compared with the DNA. TRBV21-1 is reported as a pseudogene. The CDR3 sequence is 14 residues long. CDR3 coding DNA: TGTGCCAGCAGCCCGCGGACGGGGCAAGAGACCCAGTACTTC. It yields the protein CASSPRTGQETQYF.

The rearrangement uses TRBV19 and TRBJ2-3, with D tentatively TRBD2 (5 bases). Germline V gene sequence: CDR1 LNHDA, CDR2 SQIVND (reference sequence). CDR3 length: 13 amino acids. The germline V and J ends were trimmed by 6 bases and 6 bases, with 13 bases remaining between them. The CDR3: CASRPERRDTQYF. The CDR3, as DNA: TGTGCCAGTAGACCGGAAAGGAGGGATACGCAGTATTTT.

V and J are TRBV7-3 and TRBJ1-5; D remains ambiguous. Between the trimmed V and J ends, which lost 4 bases and 3 bases, there was a span of 7 bases. This CDR3 has 13 amino acids. Germline CDR1 reads SGHTA; CDR2 reads FQGTGA. For the CDR3, the DNA is TGTGCCAGCAGCTCCTTCCACAATCAGCCCCAGCATTTT. Its protein product is CASSSFHNQPQHF.

The rearrangement uses TRBV6-1 and TRBJ2-5; 7 nucleotides agree with TRBD2. The germline CDR1 and CDR2 sequences are MNHNS and SASEGT. The CDR3 runs to 14 residues. Unmatched junction bases numbered 6, after V lost 3 bases and J lost 5 bases. CDR3 coding DNA: TGTGCCAGCAGTGAGCGGGGGTCAGGGGAGACCCAGTACTTC. This encodes CASSERGSGETQYF.

This chain connects TRBV10-3 to TRBJ1-1, with D possibly being TRBD1 (5 bases). V was cut by 4 bases and J by 3 bases, with 12 bases left in between. The CDR3 contains 14 residues. Germline loops: CDR1 ENHRY, CDR2 SYGVKD. CDR3 in amino acids: CAISVTGRDTEAFF. The CDR3, as DNA: TGTGCCATCAGTGTCACGGGACGGGACACTGAAGCTTTCTTT.

The rearrangement joins TRBV7-8 to TRBJ2-2; TRBD2 is a possible D gene (6 bases). The CDR3 has 16 amino acids. The V gene lost 5 bases and the J gene lost 0 bases, with 13 bases spanning the gap. Per germline, CDR1 SGHVS and CDR2 FQNEAQ. In DNA, the CDR3 is TGTGCCAGCAGCCGAGAAGGAGGGGCGAACACCGGGGAGCTGTTTTTT. It is translated as CASSREGGANTGELFF.

The chain combines TRBV10-3 with TRBJ2-1, with 8 bases matching TRBD2. Germline values: CDR1 ENHRY, CDR2 SYGVKD. The V and J ends lost 5 bases and 10 bases, in that order; junction bases with no gene match: 13. This CDR3 region has 15 residues. DNA of the CDR3: TGTGCCATCAGTTCGGCAGCGGGAGAGTCTTACGAGCAGTTCTTC. Amino acids: CAISSAAGESYEQFF.

The rearrangement joins TRBV6-2 or TRBV6-3 to TRBJ2-7; TRBD2 matches at 9 bases. With 5 bases clipped from V and 1 base from J, the junction kept 12 bases outside the gene matches. The length of the CDR3 is 17 residues. Per germline, CDR1 MNHEY and CDR2 SVGEGT. CDR3 DNA: TGTGCCAGCAGTCCCGGCCACGCGGGAGGGTTTTCCTACGAGCAGTACTTC. This gives the protein CASSPGHAGGFSYEQYF.

This clone showed up just once. The chain recombines TRBV3-1 (or the pseudogene TRBV3-2) with TRBJ1-1; 8 bases match TRBD1. The CDR3 is made up of 13 amino acids. Germline trimming cut 5 bases from V and 6 bases from J; bases unmatched to any gene: 5. Per germline, CDR1 LGHDT and CDR2 YNNKEL (reference sequence). The CDR3 loop reads CASSGTGGAEAFF. The CDR3, as DNA: TGTGCCAGCAGCGGGACAGGAGGGGCTGAAGCTTTCTTT.

This clone came up a few times. The chain couples TRBV7-2 to TRBJ1-2, with 8 bases aligning to TRBD1. Per germline, CDR1 SGHTA and CDR2 FQGNSA. V gave up 3 bases and J gave up 2 bases; unmatched junction bases: 8. The CDR3 has 16 residues. The DNA for the CDR3 is TGTGCCAGCAGCTTCGACGGGACAGGAGGCAACTATGGCTACACCTTC. It codes for CASSFDGTGGNYGYTF.

The gene calls are TRBV3-1 (or the pseudogene TRBV3-2) and TRBJ2-7, with D perhaps given as TRBD1 or TRBD2 (5 bases each). Trimming took off 9 bases at V and 5 bases at J, with 14 bases between the two ends. CDR3 size: 12 residues. Germline loops: CDR1 LGHDT, CDR2 YNNKEL (reference sequence). The CDR3 DNA follows: TGTGCCAGTGGGGACCGCATCAACGAGCAGTACTTC. Its translation: CASGDRINEQYF.